This T cell receptor beta chain was captured by sequencing in a study of blood T cells in healthy people across ages. Donors gave around 9.3 milliliters of peripheral blood apiece. Only a few counts were recorded for this clonotype. The antigen remains unidentified. Germline and junction disagree at one end, which may indicate a read error. From germline, CDR1 is SGHKS and CDR2 YYEKEE (reference sequence). The CDR3 loop spans 11 amino acids. General study findings and limits: Older age coincided with a roughly linear decline in TCR beta diversity per million T cells. CMV infection status of these donors was not known.

A sample-barcoded 5' primer and a J-beta primer mix were used in a second PCR of roughly 7 to 11 cycles. Carrying 12 random nucleotides, a template-switch adaptor labeled each individual cDNA molecule. TCRdb redid the calling of the 5' RACE reads with MiXCR, one entry per CDR3 protein. The sample holds 700,000 or so distinct CDR3 sequences, about a fifth seen once. The rearrangement links TRBV5-5 to TRBJ1-4; the D gene is possibly TRBD1 (6 bases). This clonotype was sampled from a man aged 65 to 85 in good health. The sample was blood. The CDR3 protein is CASSGQLPWIF. The CDR3 DNA sequence: TGTGCCAGCAGTGGACAGCTCCCCTGGATTTTT.